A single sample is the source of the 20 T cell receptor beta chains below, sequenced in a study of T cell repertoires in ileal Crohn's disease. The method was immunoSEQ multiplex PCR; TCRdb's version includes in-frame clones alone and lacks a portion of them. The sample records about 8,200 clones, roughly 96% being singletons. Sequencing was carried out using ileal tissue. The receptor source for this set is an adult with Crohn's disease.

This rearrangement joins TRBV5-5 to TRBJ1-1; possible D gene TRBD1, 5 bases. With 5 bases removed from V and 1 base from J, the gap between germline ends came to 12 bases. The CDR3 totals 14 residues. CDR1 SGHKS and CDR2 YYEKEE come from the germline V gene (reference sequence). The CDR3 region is CASRGWQGNTEAFF. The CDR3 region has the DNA TGTGCCAGCAGGGGGTGGCAGGGGAACACTGAAGCTTTCTTT.

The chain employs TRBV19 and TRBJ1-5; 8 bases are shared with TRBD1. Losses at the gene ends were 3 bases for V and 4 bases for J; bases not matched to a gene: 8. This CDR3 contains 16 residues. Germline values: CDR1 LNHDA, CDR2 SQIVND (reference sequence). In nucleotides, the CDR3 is TGTGCCAGTAGTATTTCCCAGGGGGCTTCGAATCAGCCCCAGCATTTT. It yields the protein CASSISQGASNQPQHF. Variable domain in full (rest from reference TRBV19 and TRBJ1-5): DGGITQSPKYLFRKEGQNVTLSCEQNLNHDAMYWYRQDPGQGLRLIYYSQIVNDFQKGDIAEGYSVSREKKESFPLTVTSAQKNPTAFYLCASSISQGASNQPQHFGDGTRLSIL.

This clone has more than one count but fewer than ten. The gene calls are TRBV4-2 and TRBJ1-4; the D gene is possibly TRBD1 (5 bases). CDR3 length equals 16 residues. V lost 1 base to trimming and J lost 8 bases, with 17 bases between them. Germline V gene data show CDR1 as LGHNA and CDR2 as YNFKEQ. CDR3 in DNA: TGTGCCAGCAGCCAAGCTAATCTGGGGCGGGAGGAAAAACTGTTTTTT. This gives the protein CASSQANLGREEKLFF.

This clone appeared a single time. The CDR3 reads CASSSGQNTEAFF. CDR3 nucleotide sequence: TGTGCCAGCAGCTCGGGACAGAACACTGAAGCTTTCTTT. The genes are TRBV7-6 and TRBJ1-1; possible D gene TRBD1, 6 bases. The V end lost 4 bases, the J end lost 1 base, and 7 bases lay between the germline ends. The CDR3 is 13 residues long. Germline assignment: CDR1 SGHVS and CDR2 FNYEAQ.

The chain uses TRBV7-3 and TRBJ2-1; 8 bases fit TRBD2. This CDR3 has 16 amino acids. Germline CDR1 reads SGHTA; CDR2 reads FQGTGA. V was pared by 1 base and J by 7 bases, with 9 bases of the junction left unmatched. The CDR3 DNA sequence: TGTGCCAGCAGCTTAATCGCGGGGGGACATGTAAATGAGCAGTTCTTC. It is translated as CASSLIAGGHVNEQFF.

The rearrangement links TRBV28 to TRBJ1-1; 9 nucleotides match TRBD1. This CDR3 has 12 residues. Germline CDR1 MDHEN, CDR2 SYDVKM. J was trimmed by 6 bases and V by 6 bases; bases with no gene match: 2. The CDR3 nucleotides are TGTGCCAGCAGGACAGGGGGGGCTGAAGCTTTCTTT. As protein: CASRTGGAEAFF.

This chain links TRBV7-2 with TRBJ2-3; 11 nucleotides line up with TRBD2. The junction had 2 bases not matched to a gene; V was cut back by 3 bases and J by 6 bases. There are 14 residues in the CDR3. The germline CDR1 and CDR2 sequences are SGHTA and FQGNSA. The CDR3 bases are TGTGCCAGCAGCTTTGGACTAGCGGGCGATACGCAGTATTTT. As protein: CASSFGLAGDTQYF.

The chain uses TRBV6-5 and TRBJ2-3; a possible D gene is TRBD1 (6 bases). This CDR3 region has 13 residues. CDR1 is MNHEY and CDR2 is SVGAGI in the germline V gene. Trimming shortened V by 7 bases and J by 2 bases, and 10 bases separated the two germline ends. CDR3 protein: CASNQGYTDTQYF. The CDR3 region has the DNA TGTGCCAGCAATCAGGGGTACACAGATACGCAGTATTTT.

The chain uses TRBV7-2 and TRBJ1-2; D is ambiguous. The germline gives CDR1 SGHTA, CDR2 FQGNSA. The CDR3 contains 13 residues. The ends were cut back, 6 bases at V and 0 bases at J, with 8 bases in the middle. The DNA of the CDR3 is TGTGCCAGCAGTCGCGGCCCTAACTATGGCTACACCTTC. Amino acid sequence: CASSRGPNYGYTF.

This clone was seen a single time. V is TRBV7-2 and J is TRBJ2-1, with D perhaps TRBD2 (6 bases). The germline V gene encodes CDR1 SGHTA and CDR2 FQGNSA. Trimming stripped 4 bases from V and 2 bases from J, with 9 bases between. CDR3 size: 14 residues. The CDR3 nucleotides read TGTGCCAGCAGCTACTTAGCGGCCTACAATGAGCAGTTCTTC. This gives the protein CASSYLAAYNEQFF.

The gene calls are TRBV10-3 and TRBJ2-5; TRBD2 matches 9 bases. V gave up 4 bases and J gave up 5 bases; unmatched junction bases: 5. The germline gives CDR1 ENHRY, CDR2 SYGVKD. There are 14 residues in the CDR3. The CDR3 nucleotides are TGTGCCATCAGTGGGACTAGCGTCGGGGAGACCCAGTACTTC. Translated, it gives CAISGTSVGETQYF.

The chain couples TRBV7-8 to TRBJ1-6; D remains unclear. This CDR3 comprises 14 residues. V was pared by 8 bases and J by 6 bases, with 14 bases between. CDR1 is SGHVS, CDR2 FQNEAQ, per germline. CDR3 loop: CASRTQTVNSPLHF. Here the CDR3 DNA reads TGTGCCAGCCGAACCCAAACGGTTAATTCACCCCTCCACTTT.

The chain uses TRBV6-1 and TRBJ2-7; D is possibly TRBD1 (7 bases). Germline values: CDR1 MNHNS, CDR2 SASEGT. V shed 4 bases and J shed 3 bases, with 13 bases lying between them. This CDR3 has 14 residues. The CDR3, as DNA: TGTGCCAGCAGTGGACACAGGGGACTCTACGAGCAGTACGTC. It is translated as CASSGHRGLYEQYV.

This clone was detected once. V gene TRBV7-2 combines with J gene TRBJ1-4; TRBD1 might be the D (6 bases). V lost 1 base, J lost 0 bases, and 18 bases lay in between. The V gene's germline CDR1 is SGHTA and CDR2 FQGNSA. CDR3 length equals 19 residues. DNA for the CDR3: TGTGCCAGCAGCTTAGGCCCAGGGGCTACCACCCCAACTAATGAAAAACTGTTTTTT. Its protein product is CASSLGPGATTPTNEKLFF.

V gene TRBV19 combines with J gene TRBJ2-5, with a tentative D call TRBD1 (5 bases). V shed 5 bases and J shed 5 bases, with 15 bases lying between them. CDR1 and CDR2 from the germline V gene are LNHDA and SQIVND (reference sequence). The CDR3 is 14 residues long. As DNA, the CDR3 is TGTGCCAGTAGTCCCGACAGATTTCGGGAGACCCAGTACTTC. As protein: CASSPDRFRETQYF.

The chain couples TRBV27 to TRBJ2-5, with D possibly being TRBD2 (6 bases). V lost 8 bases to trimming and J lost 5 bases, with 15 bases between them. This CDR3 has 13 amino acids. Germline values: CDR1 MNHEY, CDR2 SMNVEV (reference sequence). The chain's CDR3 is CASRESRRETQYF. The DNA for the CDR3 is TGTGCCAGCCGGGAGAGTAGGAGGGAGACCCAGTACTTC.

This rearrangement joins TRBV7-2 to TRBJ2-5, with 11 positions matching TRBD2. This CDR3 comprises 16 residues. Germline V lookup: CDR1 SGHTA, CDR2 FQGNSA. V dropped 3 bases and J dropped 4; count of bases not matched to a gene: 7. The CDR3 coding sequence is TGTGCCAGCAGCTTGTCGATAGCGGGGGGGAGAGAGACCCAGTACTTC. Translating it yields CASSLSIAGGRETQYF.

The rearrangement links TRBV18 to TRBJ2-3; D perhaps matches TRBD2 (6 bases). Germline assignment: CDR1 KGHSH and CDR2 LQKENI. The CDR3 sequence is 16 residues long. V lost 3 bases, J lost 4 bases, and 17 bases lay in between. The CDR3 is CASSPLRVGGSDTQYF. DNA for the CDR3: TGTGCCAGCTCACCCTTACGTGTCGGGGGTTCAGATACGCAGTATTTT.

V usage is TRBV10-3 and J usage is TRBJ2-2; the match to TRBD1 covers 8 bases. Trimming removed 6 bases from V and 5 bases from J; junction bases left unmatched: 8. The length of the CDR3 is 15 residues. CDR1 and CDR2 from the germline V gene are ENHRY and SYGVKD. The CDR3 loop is CAISSQGAGTGELFF. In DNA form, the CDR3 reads TGTGCCATCAGCTCCCAGGGGGCTGGAACCGGGGAGCTGTTTTTT.

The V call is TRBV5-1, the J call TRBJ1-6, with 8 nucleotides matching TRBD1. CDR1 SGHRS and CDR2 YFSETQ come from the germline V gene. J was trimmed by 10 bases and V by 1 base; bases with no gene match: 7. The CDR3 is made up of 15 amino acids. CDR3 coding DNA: TGCGCCAGCAGCTTGAGCCCAGGGGGCGGCTCACCCCTCCACTTT. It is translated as CASSLSPGGGSPLHF.